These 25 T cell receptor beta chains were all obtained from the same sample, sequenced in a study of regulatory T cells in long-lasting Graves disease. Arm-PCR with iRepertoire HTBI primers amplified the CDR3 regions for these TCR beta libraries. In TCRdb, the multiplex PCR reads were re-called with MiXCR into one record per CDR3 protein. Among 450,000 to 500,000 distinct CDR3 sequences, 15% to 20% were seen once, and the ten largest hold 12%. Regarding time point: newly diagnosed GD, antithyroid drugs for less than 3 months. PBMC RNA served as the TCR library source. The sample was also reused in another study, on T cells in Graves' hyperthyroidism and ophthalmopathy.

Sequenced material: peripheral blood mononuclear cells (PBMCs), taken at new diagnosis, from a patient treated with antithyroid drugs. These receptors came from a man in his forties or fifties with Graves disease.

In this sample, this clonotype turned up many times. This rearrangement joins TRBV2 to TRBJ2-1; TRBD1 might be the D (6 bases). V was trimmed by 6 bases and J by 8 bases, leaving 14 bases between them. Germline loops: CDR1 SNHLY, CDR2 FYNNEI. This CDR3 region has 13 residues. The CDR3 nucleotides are TGTGCCAGCAGCAGGGGCGCTTCCTATGAGCAGTTCTTC. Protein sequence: CASSRGASYEQFF.

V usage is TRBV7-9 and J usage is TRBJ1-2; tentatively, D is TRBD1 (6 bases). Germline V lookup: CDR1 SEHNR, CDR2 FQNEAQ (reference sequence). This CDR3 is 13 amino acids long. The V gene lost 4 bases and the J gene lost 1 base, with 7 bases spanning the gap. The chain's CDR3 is CASSSDSNYGYTF. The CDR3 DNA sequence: TGTGCCAGCAGCTCGGACAGTAACTATGGCTACACCTTC.

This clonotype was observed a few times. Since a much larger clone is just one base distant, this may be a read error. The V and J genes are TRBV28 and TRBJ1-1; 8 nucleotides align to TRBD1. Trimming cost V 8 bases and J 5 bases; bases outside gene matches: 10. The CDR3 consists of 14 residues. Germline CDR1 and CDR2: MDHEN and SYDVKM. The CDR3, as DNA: TGTGCCAGCGAACACAGGGGGGGACGGACTGAAGCTTTCTTT. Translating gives CASEHRGGRTEAFF.

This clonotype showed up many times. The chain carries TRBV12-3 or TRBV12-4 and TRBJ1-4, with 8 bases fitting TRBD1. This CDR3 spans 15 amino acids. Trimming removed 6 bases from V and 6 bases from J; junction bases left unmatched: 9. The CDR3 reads CASRPAGGGYEKLFF. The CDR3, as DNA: TGTGCCAGCAGGCCCGCAGGGGGCGGGTATGAAAAACTGTTTTTT.

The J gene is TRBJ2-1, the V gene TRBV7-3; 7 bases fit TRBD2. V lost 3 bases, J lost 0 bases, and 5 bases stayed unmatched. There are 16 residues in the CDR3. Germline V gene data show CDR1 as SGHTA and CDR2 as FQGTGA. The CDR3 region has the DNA TGTGCCAGCAGCTTCTCGGCGGGGGTCTCCTACAATGAGCAGTTCTTC. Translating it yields CASSFSAGVSYNEQFF.

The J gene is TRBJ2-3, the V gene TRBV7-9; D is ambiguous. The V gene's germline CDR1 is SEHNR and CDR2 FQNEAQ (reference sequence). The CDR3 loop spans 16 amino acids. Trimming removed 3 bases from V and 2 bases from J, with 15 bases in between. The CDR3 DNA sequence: TGTGCCAGCAGCTTGTGGCTATCGATCCACACAGATACGCAGTATTTT. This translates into CASSLWLSIHTDTQYF.

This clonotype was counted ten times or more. CDR3 nucleotide sequence: TGTGCCAGCAGTGGGGACAGGCGGAATCAGCCCCAGCATTTT. Translating it yields CASSGDRRNQPQHF. The gene calls are TRBV2 and TRBJ1-5; TRBD1 matches 8 bases. This CDR3 is built from 14 residues. Germline CDR1 and CDR2: SNHLY and FYNNEI. Trimming took 4 bases from V and 4 from J; bases not matched to a gene: 3.

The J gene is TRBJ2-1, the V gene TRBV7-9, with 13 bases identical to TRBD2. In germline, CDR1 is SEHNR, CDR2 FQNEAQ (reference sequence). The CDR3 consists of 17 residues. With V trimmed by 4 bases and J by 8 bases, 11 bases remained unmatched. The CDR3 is CASSSTRTSGSSDEQFF. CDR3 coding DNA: TGTGCCAGCAGCTCCACTCGGACTAGCGGGAGTAGCGATGAGCAGTTCTTC. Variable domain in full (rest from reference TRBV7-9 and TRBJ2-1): DTGVSQNPRHKITKRGQNVTFRCDPISEHNRLYWYRQTLGQGPEFLTYFQNEAQLEKSRLLSDRFSAERPKGSFSTLEIQRTEQGDSAMYLCASSSTRTSGSSDEQFFGPGTRLTVL.

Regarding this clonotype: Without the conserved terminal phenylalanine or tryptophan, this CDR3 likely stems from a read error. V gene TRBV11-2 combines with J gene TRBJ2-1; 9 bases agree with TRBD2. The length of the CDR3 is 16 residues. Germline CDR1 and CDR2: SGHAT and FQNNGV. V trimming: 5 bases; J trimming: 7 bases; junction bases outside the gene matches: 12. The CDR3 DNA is TGTGCCAGCAGCCCCGGGGTCGGCGGGAGGGCGAATGAGCAGTTCCTC. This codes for CASSPGVGGRANEQFL.

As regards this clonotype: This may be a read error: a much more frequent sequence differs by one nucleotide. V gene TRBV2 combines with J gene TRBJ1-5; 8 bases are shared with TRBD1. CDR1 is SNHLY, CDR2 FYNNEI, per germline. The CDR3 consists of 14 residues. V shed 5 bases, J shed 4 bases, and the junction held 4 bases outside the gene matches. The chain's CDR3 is CASSWTGQNQPQHF. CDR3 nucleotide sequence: TGTGCCAGCAGTTGGACAGGGCAAAATCAGCCCCAGCATTTT.

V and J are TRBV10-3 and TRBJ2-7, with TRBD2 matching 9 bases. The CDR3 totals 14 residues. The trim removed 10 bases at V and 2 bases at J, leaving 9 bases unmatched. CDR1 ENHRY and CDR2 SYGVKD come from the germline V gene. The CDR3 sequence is CATWGGLAPYEQYF. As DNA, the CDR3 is TGTGCCACATGGGGGGGACTAGCCCCCTACGAGCAGTACTTC.

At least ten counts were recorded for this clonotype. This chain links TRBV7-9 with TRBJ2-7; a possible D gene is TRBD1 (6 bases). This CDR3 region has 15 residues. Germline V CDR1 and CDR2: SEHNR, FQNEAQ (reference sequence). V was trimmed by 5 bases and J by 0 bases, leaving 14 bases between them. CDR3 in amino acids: CASSPHWTASYEQYF. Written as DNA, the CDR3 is TGTGCCAGCAGCCCGCATTGGACAGCCTCCTACGAGCAGTACTTC.

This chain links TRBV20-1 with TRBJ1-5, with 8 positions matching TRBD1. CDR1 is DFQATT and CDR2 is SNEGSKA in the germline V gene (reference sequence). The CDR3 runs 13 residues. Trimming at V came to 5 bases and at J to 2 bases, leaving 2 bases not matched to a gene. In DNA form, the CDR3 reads TGCAGTGCTCAGACAGGGGGCAATCAGCCCCAGCATTTT. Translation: CSAQTGGNQPQHF.

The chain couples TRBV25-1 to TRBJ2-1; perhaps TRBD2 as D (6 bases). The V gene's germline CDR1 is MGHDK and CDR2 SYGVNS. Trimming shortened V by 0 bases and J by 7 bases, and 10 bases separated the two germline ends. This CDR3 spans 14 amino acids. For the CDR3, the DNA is TGTGCCAGCAGTGAATATAGCAGCGGGAATGAGCAGTTCTTC. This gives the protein CASSEYSSGNEQFF.

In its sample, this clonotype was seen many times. CDR3 region: CATSDPFAGVQDTQYF. The CDR3, as DNA: TGTGCCACCAGTGATCCCTTTGCGGGAGTTCAAGATACGCAGTATTTT. The V and J genes are TRBV24-1 and TRBJ2-3; 7 bases fit TRBD2. CDR1 KGHDR and CDR2 SFDVKD come from the germline V gene. The CDR3 is 16 residues long. The V and J ends lost 3 bases and 5 bases, in that order; junction bases with no gene match: 10.

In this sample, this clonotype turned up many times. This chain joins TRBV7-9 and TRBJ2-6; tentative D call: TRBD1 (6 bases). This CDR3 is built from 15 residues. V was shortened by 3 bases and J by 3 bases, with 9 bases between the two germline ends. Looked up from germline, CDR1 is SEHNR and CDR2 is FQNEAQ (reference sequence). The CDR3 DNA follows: TGTGCCAGCAGCTTTTGGGGGCGTGGGGCCAACGTCCTGACTTTC. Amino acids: CASSFWGRGANVLTF.

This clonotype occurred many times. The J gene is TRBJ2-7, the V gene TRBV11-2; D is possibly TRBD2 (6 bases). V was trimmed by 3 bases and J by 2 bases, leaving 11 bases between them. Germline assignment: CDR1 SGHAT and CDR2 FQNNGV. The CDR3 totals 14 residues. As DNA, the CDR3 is TGTGCCAGCAGCTTTGGGACTCCGCCCTACGAGCAGTACTTC. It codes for CASSFGTPPYEQYF.

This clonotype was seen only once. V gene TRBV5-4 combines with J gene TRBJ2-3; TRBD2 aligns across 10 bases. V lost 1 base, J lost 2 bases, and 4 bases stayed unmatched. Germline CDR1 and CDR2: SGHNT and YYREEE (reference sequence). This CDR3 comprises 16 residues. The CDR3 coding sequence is TGTGCCAGCAGCTTGCCTAGCGGGGGTCCCACAGATACGCAGTATTTT. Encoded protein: CASSLPSGGPTDTQYF.

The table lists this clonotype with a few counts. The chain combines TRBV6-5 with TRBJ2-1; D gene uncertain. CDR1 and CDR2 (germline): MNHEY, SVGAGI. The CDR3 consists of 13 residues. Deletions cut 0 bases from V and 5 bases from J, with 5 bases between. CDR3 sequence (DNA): TGTGCCAGCAGTTACTCGGCGGACAATGAGCAGTTCTTC. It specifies CASSYSADNEQFF.

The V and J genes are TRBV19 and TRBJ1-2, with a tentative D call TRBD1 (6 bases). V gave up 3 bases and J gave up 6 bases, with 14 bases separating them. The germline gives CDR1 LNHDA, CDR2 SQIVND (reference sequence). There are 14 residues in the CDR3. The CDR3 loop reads CASSIVGQSHGYTF. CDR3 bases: TGTGCCAGTAGTATCGTAGGACAGTCTCATGGCTACACCTTC.

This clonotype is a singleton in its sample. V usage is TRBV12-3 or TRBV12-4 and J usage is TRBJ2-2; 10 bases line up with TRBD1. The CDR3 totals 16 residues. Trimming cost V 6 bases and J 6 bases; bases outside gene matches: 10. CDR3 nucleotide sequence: TGTGCCAGCAGAACGGGACAGGGGAAAAGAGCCGGGGAGCTGTTTTTT. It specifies CASRTGQGKRAGELFF.

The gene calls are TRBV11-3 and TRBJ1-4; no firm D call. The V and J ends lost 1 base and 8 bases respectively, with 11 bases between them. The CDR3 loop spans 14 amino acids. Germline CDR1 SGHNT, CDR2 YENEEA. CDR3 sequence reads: CASSLAMGQEKLFF. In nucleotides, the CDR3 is TGTGCCAGCAGCTTAGCGATGGGTCAGGAAAAACTGTTTTTT.

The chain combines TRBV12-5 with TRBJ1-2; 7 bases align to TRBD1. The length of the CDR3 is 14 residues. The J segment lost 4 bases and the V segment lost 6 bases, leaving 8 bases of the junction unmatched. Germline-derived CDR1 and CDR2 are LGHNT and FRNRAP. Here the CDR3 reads CASGSPAGGYGYTF. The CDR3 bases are TGTGCTAGTGGCTCCCCCGCAGGGGGCTATGGCTACACCTTC.

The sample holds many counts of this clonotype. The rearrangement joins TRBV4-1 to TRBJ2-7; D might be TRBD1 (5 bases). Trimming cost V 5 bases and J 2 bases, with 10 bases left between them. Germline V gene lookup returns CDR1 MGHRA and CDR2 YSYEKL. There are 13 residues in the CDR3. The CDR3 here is CASSLRQTYEQYF. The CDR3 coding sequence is TGCGCCAGCAGCTTGCGACAGACCTACGAGCAGTACTTC.

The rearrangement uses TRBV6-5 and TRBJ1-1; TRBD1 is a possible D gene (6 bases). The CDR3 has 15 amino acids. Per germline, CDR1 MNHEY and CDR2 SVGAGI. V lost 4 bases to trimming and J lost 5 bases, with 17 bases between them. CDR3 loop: CASSSGTPEWTEAFF. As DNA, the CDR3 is TGTGCCAGCAGTTCCGGGACACCCGAGTGGACTGAAGCTTTCTTT.